This T cell receptor (beta chain) was retrieved from a study of blood T cell repertoires in COVID-19. The CDR3 runs 16 residues. This clone was seen once. Sequenced by immunoSEQ multiplex PCR; TCRdb stores in-frame clones only, minus some. This repertoire shows fewer than 85,000 clones, 70% to 80% found once; its top ten account for less than 40%. The origin of this receptor is a woman in her 70s with acute or convalescent COVID-19. The V and J genes are TRBV12-2 and TRBJ1-2; TRBD1, the table's D call, lacks a check against the DNA. TRBV12-2 is given as a pseudogene. The material sequenced was peripheral blood. The CDR3: CASRSPHIDRVYGYTF. The CDR3 nucleotides read TGTGCAAGTCGCTCCCCCCATATAGACAGGGTATATGGCTACACCTTC.